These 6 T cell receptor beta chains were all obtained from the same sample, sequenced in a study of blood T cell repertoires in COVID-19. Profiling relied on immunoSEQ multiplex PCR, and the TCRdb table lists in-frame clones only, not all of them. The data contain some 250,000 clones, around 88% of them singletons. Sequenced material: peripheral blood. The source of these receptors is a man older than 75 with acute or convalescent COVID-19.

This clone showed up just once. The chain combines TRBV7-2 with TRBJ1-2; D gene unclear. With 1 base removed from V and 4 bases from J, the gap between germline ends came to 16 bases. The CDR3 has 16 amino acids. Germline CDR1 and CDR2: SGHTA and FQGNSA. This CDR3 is CASSLGAGISVYGYTF. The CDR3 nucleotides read TGTGCCAGCAGCTTAGGGGCAGGTATCTCGGTCTATGGCTACACCTTC.

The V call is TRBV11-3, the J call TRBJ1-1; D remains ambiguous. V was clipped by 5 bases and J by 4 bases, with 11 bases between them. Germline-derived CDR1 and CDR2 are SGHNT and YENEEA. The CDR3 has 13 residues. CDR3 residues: CASSSGVGTEAFF. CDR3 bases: TGTGCCAGCAGCAGCGGGGTGGGCACTGAAGCTTTCTTT.

The CDR3 DNA sequence: TGTGCCAGCAGCACGATTGAACCAGACTCTGGAAACACCATATATTTT. It is translated as CASSTIEPDSGNTIYF. The chain employs TRBV11-1 and TRBJ1-3; no firm D call. Germline V gene lookup returns CDR1 SGHAT and CDR2 FQDESV (reference sequence). V dropped 5 bases and J dropped 0 bases, with 14 bases sitting between them. The CDR3 is made up of 16 amino acids.

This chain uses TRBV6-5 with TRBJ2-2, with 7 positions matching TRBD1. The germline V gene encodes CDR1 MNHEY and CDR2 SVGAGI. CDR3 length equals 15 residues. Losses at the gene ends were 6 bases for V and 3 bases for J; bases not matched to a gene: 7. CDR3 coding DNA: TGTGCCAGCAGGGAGACAGGGAAAGACACCGGGGAGCTGTTTTTT. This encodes CASRETGKDTGELFF.

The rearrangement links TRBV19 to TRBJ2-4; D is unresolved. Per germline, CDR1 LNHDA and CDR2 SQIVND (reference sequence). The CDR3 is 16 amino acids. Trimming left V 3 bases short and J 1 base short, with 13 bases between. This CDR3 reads CASSITSALAKNIQYF. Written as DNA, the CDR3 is TGTGCCAGTAGTATCACGAGTGCCCTGGCCAAAAACATTCAGTACTTC.

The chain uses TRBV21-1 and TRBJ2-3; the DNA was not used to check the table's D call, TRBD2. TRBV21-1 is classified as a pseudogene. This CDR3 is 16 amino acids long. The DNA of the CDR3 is TGTGCCAGCAGCAAAGCCCCGGGAGGGCCGCCAGATACGCAGTATTTT. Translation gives CASSKAPGGPPDTQYF.